In its sample, the clone carrying this T cell receptor (beta chain) was seen a few times. No antigen is known for it. The data derive from a study of T cells after yellow fever vaccination. Overall study: Fractions of limited cellularity were prepared by means of SMART-Seq v4 Ultra Low Input.

The study, taken as a whole, reports: Contaminants from the bulk population, in the form of abundant clonotypes, could be found in FACS-sorted repertoires. Clones that expanded after primary vaccination mostly reappeared after the booster (just over 95% CD4, about 91% CD8).

TCRdb fed the 5' RACE reads into MiXCR, producing one record per CDR3 protein. The profile shows hundreds of thousands of distinct CDR3 sequences, around a sixth of them singletons. The length of the CDR3 is 14 residues. V dropped 2 bases and J dropped 7 bases, with 12 bases sitting between them. The source material was PBMCs, sampled before the yellow fever booster vaccination. This clonotype originated in a man between 18 and 29 years old who received the YFV17D yellow fever vaccine. The V and J genes are TRBV12-3 or TRBV12-4 and TRBJ1-5; TRBD1 is a possible D gene (5 bases). The CDR3 sequence: CASSLTTVDQPQHF. The CDR3 DNA reads as TGTGCCAGCAGTTTAACGACAGTAGACCAGCCCCAGCATTTT.